The rows below give T cell receptor beta chains drawn from one sample of a study of response to subunit inactivated influenza vaccine. TCRdb ran MiXCR on the RT-PCR reads and lists one entry per CDR3 protein. Among just under 550,000 distinct CDR3 sequences listed, approximately 24% were seen once. The sample was also linked to a second study, of T cells expressing NK-cell markers.

The sequenced sample was CD4+ T cells sorted from PBMCs, obtained 11 to 12 days after vaccination. These receptors were collected from a man aged 50 to 60 who received an inactivated influenza vaccine. The CDR3 runs from the conserved cysteine through the conserved F or W. The D gene is left open where the match is weak. Only part of the rows carry a size: once, few, many, or a class if the clone is expanded.

D gene	V gene	CDR3 length	clone size	J gene	CDR3 protein	CDR3 DNA
TRBD1	TRBV7-6	15	NA	TRBJ2-3	CASSIRTGMLDTQYF	TGTGCCAGCAGCATCCGGACAGGGATGTTAGATACGCAGTATTTT
TRBD2	TRBV20-1	14	few	TRBJ2-3	CSAGRGGVTDTQYF	TGCAGTGCTGGGCGGGGGGGCGTCACAGATACGCAGTATTTT
NA	TRBV2	13	few	TRBJ2-6	CASRWEGANVLTF	TGTGCCAGCAGATGGGAAGGGGCCAACGTCCTGACTTTC
TRBD1	TRBV5-1	15	few	TRBJ2-7	CASSLGSGQVNEQYF	TGCGCCAGCAGCTTGGGTTCGGGACAGGTCAACGAGCAGTACTTC
TRBD2	TRBV7-2	18	few	TRBJ2-3	CASSSPMKRGGKTDTQYF	TGTGCCAGCAGCTCACCGATGAAGCGGGGGGGCAAGACAGATACGCAGTATTTT
TRBD2	TRBV7-8	20	few	TRBJ2-1	CASSLVLTSGGASSYNEQFF	TGTGCCAGCAGCTTAGTGTTGACTAGCGGGGGGGCCTCTTCCTACAATGAGCAGTTCTTC
NA	TRBV20-1	11	NA	TRBJ2-1	CSVPRYNEQFF	TGCAGTGTCCCCAGGTACAATGAGCAGTTCTTC
TRBD2	TRBV10-3	15	NA	TRBJ2-1	CAISELAGAYNEQFF	TGTGCCATCAGTGAACTAGCGGGAGCCTACAATGAGCAGTTCTTC
TRBD2	TRBV4-2	14	few	TRBJ2-5	CASSFSSGQETQYF	TGTGCCAGCAGTTTTTCTAGCGGACAAGAGACCCAGTACTTC
NA	TRBV25-1	14	few	TRBJ1-1	CASSEEGPVTEAFF	TGTGCCAGCAGTGAGGAGGGGCCGGTCACTGAAGCTTTCTTT
NA	TRBV5-1	15	few	TRBJ1-1	CASSLGPGWETEAFF	TGCGCCAGCAGCTTGGGGCCGGGTTGGGAAACTGAAGCTTTCTTT
NA	TRBV3-1	16	many	TRBJ2-5	CASSLSVLASSETQYF	TGTGCCAGCAGCCTAAGTGTCCTAGCGTCATCAGAGACCCAGTACTTC
TRBD2	TRBV18	13	many	TRBJ2-1	CASSPGLANEQFF	TGTGCCAGCTCACCGGGACTAGCTAATGAGCAGTTCTTC
TRBD2	TRBV6-2/TRBV6-3	16	few	TRBJ2-5	CASDNWMTSRQETQYF	TGTGCCAGCGATAATTGGATGACTAGCAGACAAGAGACCCAGTACTTC
TRBD2	TRBV20-1	14	NA	TRBJ2-7	CSATRGGGAHEQYF	TGCAGTGCCACGAGGGGCGGGGGGGCCCACGAGCAGTACTTC
NA	TRBV27	15	NA	TRBJ2-7	CASALTGGGGYEQYF	TGTGCCAGCGCTCTTACAGGTGGAGGTGGCTACGAGCAGTACTTC
NA	TRBV7-2	12	NA	TRBJ1-1	CASSPSLSGSSF	TGTGCCAGCAGCCCGAGCCTCTCAGGGTCATCCTTT
NA	TRBV9	15	NA	TRBJ2-3	CASSAGGSGADTQYF	TGTGCCAGCAGCGCAGGGGGCAGCGGGGCAGATACGCAGTATTTT
NA	TRBV12-3/TRBV12-4	20	many	TRBJ2-3	CASSPRRRFVQGRSTDTQYF	TGTGCCAGCAGTCCCCGAAGACGGTTCGTTCAAGGAAGGAGCACAGATACGCAGTATTTT
NA	TRBV7-9	16	NA	TRBJ2-2	CASSLKETKRAGELFF	TGTGCCAGCAGCTTGAAAGAGACCAAAAGGGCCGGGGAGCTGTTTTTT
NA	TRBV20-1	14	NA	TRBJ2-7	CSAGKKDGGYEQYF	TGCAGTGCTGGCAAGAAGGACGGCGGCTACGAGCAGTACTTC
NA	TRBV5-1	14	few	TRBJ2-7	CASSLVVGTYEQYF	TGCGCCAGCAGCTTGGTCGTAGGGACCTACGAGCAGTACTTC
NA	TRBV27	16	few	TRBJ1-4	CASSLHGAGTNEKLFF	TGTGCCAGCAGTTTACACGGGGCAGGGACTAATGAAAAACTGTTTTTT
TRBD2	TRBV9	15	few	TRBJ2-1	CASSTSGNSYNEQFF	TGTGCCAGCAGCACTAGCGGGAACTCCTACAATGAGCAGTTCTTC
NA	TRBV4-1	17	NA	TRBJ2-3	CASSQPPGLSSTDTQYF	TGCGCCAGCAGCCAACCTCCGGGATTGTCTAGCACAGATACGCAGTATTTT
TRBD2	TRBV11-2	16	NA	TRBJ2-3	CASSLVLAGLGDTQYF	TGTGCCAGCAGCTTAGTTTTAGCGGGCCTGGGAGATACGCAGTATTTT
NA	TRBV11-2	14	many	TRBJ2-2	CASSLERWAGELFF	TGTGCCAGCAGCTTAGAGAGGTGGGCCGGGGAGCTGTTTTTT
NA	TRBV6-5	17	NA	TRBJ1-1	CASSYSDPGTYNTEAFF	TGTGCCAGCAGTTACTCGGATCCAGGGACATACAACACTGAAGCTTTCTTT
NA	TRBV7-1	14	NA	TRBJ2-1	CAISPGLAGGEQFF	TGTGCCATCAGCCCCGGGCTAGCTGGGGGGGAGCAGTTCTTC
NA	TRBV7-9	14	NA	TRBJ2-5	CASSLDLNYETQYF	TGTGCCAGCAGCTTAGATCTTAACTACGAGACCCAGTACTTC
NA	TRBV7-3	15	NA	TRBJ2-2	CASSLLATYTGELFF	TGTGCCAGCAGCTTACTAGCTACCTACACCGGGGAGCTGTTTTTT
TRBD1	TRBV7-2	14	NA	TRBJ2-5	CASSLNRGGETQYF	TGTGCCAGCAGCTTAAACAGGGGTGGTGAGACCCAGTACTTC
TRBD1	TRBV7-9	17	NA	TRBJ2-4	CASSPNDRGRAKNIQYF	TGTGCCAGCAGCCCCAATGACAGGGGACGGGCCAAAAACATTCAGTACTTC
NA	TRBV11-2	15	NA	TRBJ1-1	CASSAPGTENTEAFF	TGTGCCAGCAGCGCCCCCGGGACTGAGAACACTGAAGCTTTCTTT
NA	TRBV6-2/TRBV6-3	14	few	TRBJ2-7	CASREQTVTYEQYF	TGTGCCAGCAGGGAGCAGACAGTAACCTACGAGCAGTACTTC
TRBD2	TRBV28	17	NA	TRBJ2-5	CASSPRLARTPQETQYF	TGTGCCAGCAGTCCGCGACTAGCGAGGACTCCCCAAGAGACCCAGTACTTC
TRBD2	TRBV4-3	15	once	TRBJ2-5	CASSQRAGSQETQYF	TGCGCCAGCAGCCAACGAGCGGGGAGCCAAGAGACCCAGTACTTC
TRBD2	TRBV15	15	many	TRBJ2-2	CATSRVTSVNGELFF	TGTGCCACCAGCAGAGTAACTAGCGTTAACGGGGAGCTGTTTTTT
TRBD1	TRBV6-1	19	NA	TRBJ2-1	CASSVDRQGPRSSYNEQFF	TGTGCCAGCAGTGTCGATCGACAGGGCCCACGAAGCTCCTACAATGAGCAGTTCTTC
TRBD1	TRBV20-1	14	NA	TRBJ2-2	CSARPTGVTGELFF	TGCAGTGCTAGGCCGACAGGGGTTACCGGGGAGCTGTTTTTT
TRBD1	TRBV20-1	11	NA	TRBJ2-7	CSAGQWNEQYF	TGCAGTGCGGGACAGTGGAACGAGCAGTACTTC
NA	TRBV20-1	11	few	TRBJ1-4	CSASQQAQLFF	TGCAGTGCTAGCCAACAGGCACAACTGTTTTTT
NA	TRBV7-3	14	few	TRBJ2-2	CASGASPNTGELFF	TGTGCCAGCGGTGCGAGTCCGAACACCGGGGAGCTGTTTTTT
TRBD1	TRBV5-1	14	few	TRBJ2-4	CASRGTGSGNIQYF	TGCGCCAGCAGGGGGACAGGCAGCGGGAACATTCAGTACTTC
TRBD1	TRBV7-2	16	NA	TRBJ1-2	CASSAAPTGGPYGYTF	TGTGCCAGCAGCGCCGCCCCCACAGGGGGACCCTATGGCTACACCTTC
TRBD2	TRBV20-1	12	many	TRBJ2-1	CSARGLAGEQFF	TGCAGTGCTAGGGGACTAGCAGGGGAGCAGTTCTTC
TRBD2	TRBV6-7	19	NA	TRBJ2-2	CAKLILGSGSPRGTGELFF	TGTGCGAAGCTAATTTTGGGTAGCGGGAGCCCGAGGGGCACCGGGGAGCTGTTTTTT
NA	TRBV5-6	15	NA	TRBJ2-2	CASSGGPVMTGELFF	TGTGCCAGCAGCGGGGGGCCGGTGATGACCGGGGAGCTGTTTTTT
NA	TRBV6-2/TRBV6-3	12	NA	TRBJ1-1	CATETYRNEAFF	TGTGCCACCGAAACGTACCGGAATGAAGCTTTCTTT
TRBD1	TRBV12-3/TRBV12-4	14	NA	TRBJ1-5	CASSGEGARQPQHF	TGTGCCAGCAGCGGGGAGGGGGCTCGGCAGCCCCAGCATTTT
NA	TRBV6-1	15	few	TRBJ2-5	CASFGWRRLQETQYF	TGTGCCAGCTTCGGTTGGAGGCGCCTCCAAGAGACCCAGTACTTC
NA	TRBV3-1	15	NA	TRBJ2-7	CASSQDRGVSYEQYF	TGTGCCAGCAGCCAAGACAGGGGTGTATCCTACGAGCAGTACTTC
NA	TRBV28	15	NA	TRBJ2-1	CASDKGGLSFGEQFF	TGTGCCAGCGATAAGGGGGGACTTTCCTTTGGTGAGCAGTTCTTC